The subject of this entry is one T cell receptor beta chain. Its matching antigen is unknown. This specimen belongs to a study of T cells expressing NK-cell markers. The CDR3 consists of 17 residues. Germline V gene sequence: CDR1 ENHRY, CDR2 SYGVKD. The study, taken as a whole, reports: Dominant NKG2C+ clonotypes made up about 1.0-7.0% of CD8+ T cells in six donors.

TCRdb reworked the 5' RACE reads into one entry per CDR3 protein, no DNA. In all, the sample yields 200,000 to 300,000 distinct CDR3 sequences. This receptor was taken from a man younger than 35 in good health. Sequenced input: blood T cells: a sorted CD56 or NKG2C T cell subset, CD4+ or CD8+ T cells, or bulk PBMC T cells (not recorded which). This chain uses TRBV10-3 with TRBJ1-5; TCRdb indicates TRBD1, and absent DNA this call remains unverified. CDR3 region: CAISGSKGQGSNQPQHF.